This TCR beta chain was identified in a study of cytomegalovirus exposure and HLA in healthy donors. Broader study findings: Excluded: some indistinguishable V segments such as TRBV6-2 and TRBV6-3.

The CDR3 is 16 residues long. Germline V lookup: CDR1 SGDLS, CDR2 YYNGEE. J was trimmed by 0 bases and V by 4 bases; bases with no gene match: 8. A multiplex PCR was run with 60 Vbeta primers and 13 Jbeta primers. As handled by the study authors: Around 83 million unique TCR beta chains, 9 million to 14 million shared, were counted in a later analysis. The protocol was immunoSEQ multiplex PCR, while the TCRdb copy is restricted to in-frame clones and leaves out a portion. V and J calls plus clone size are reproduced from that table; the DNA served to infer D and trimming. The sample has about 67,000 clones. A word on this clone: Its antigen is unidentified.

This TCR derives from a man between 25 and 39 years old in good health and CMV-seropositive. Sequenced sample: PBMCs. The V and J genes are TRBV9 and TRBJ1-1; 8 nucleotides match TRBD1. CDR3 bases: TGTGCCAGCAGCCCACACGGACAGGGCTTGAACACTGAAGCTTTCTTT. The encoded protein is CASSPHGQGLNTEAFF.